These 25 T cell receptor beta chains were all obtained from the same sample, sequenced in a study of blood T cell repertoires in COVID-19. TCRdb's table, derived via immunoSEQ multiplex PCR, lists solely in-frame clones and lacks some. The sample has about 64,000 clones, under 90% seen once. Material for sequencing was peripheral blood. The source is a man aged 45-65 years with active COVID-19.

The genes are TRBV25-1 and TRBJ2-5, with a tentative D call TRBD1 (6 bases). The CDR3 loop spans 15 amino acids. Germline CDR1 is MGHDK and CDR2 is SYGVNS. Trimming took off 1 base at V and 5 bases at J, with 14 bases between the two ends. The CDR3 DNA sequence: TGTGCCAGCAGTGAATGGGGGCCCGAGGGGGAGACCCAGTACTTC. It yields the protein CASSEWGPEGETQYF.

This sequence joins TRBV15 and TRBJ2-7; 12 nucleotides match TRBD1. J was trimmed by 7 bases and V by 1 base; bases with no gene match: 5. CDR1 and CDR2 from the germline V gene are LNHNV and YYDKDF (reference sequence). The CDR3 is 15 residues long. CDR3 sequence (DNA): TGTGCCACCAGCAGAGTGGGACAGGGGGCTCGGGAGCAGTACTTC. Protein: CATSRVGQGAREQYF.

V gene TRBV7-9 combines with J gene TRBJ1-5; 7 bases agree with TRBD1. Germline loops: CDR1 SEHNR, CDR2 FQNEAQ (reference sequence). V shed 2 bases and J 2 bases; nucleotides not matched to a gene: 3. The CDR3 totals 15 residues. The CDR3 DNA sequence: TGTGCCAGCAGCTTAACAGGGGTCCGCAATCAGCCCCAGCATTTT. Translating it yields CASSLTGVRNQPQHF.

The chain couples TRBV3-1 (or the pseudogene TRBV3-2) to TRBJ1-6; 8 positions match TRBD1. The ends lost 4 bases at V and 9 bases at J; junction bases unmatched: 8. CDR3 length: 15 amino acids. CDR1 LGHDT and CDR2 YNNKEL come from the germline V gene (reference sequence). DNA for the CDR3: TGTGCCAGCAGCCCTCGACAGGGGAGCGTTTCACCCCTCCACTTT. This translates into CASSPRQGSVSPLHF.

This rearrangement joins TRBV9 to TRBJ2-1, with TRBD1 as a possible D gene (7 bases). Trimming cost V 3 bases and J 10 bases, with 17 bases left between them. CDR1 is SGDLS, CDR2 YYNGEE, per germline. The CDR3 extends over 14 amino acids. The CDR3 DNA is TGTGCCAGCAGCGGGGACTTCTTAGGGGGCGAGCAGTTCTTC. Translating it yields CASSGDFLGGEQFF.

This clone was observed once. The chain links TRBV7-8 to TRBJ2-7; 8 bases map to TRBD1. Trimming removed 2 bases from V and 4 bases from J; junction bases left unmatched: 13. CDR1 is SGHVS, CDR2 FQNEAQ, per germline. The CDR3 sequence is 17 residues long. The CDR3 nucleotides read TGTGCCAGCAGCTTACGAGGATACCGGGACAGGAAATACGAGCAGTACTTC. This translates into CASSLRGYRDRKYEQYF.

The genes are TRBV7-9 and TRBJ2-7, with TRBD1 as a possible D gene (6 bases). This CDR3 region has 13 residues. From germline, CDR1 is SEHNR and CDR2 FQNEAQ (reference sequence). The V end lost 6 bases, the J end lost 1 base, and 10 bases lay between the germline ends. The CDR3 DNA follows: TGTGCCAGCAGGGGGACATTGTCCTACGAGCAGTACTTC. Translating gives CASRGTLSYEQYF.

The chain has TRBV7-2 and TRBJ2-5; 8 bases agree with TRBD1. CDR3 size: 15 residues. V shed 0 bases, J shed 5 bases, and the junction held 5 bases outside the gene matches. Germline lookup yields CDR1 SGHTA and CDR2 FQGNSA. The CDR3 is CASSLARTGPETQYF. DNA of the CDR3: TGTGCCAGCAGCTTAGCAAGGACAGGGCCGGAGACCCAGTACTTC.

The genes are TRBV6-6 and TRBJ2-3; D not certain. The V and J ends lost 3 bases and 2 bases respectively, with 6 bases between them. Germline lookup yields CDR1 MNHNY and CDR2 SVGAGI (reference sequence). The CDR3 is 13 residues long. CDR3: CASSYDNTDTQYF. The CDR3 nucleotides read TGTGCCAGCAGTTATGACAACACAGATACGCAGTATTTT.

The sample holds a few counts of this clone. The V gene is TRBV20-1, the J gene TRBJ1-1, with D possibly matching TRBD1 (5 bases). The V and J ends lost 7 bases and 2 bases respectively, with 8 bases between them. The CDR3 covers 11 residues. Looked up from germline, CDR1 is DFQATT and CDR2 is SNEGSKA (reference sequence). CDR3 sequence (DNA): TGCAGTGGGGGGGACAACACTGAAGCTTTCTTT. It codes for CSGGDNTEAFF.

The chain employs TRBV7-3 and TRBJ2-5; D is perhaps TRBD1 (6 bases). Germline loops: CDR1 SGHTA, CDR2 FQGTGA. This CDR3 region has 14 residues. Deletions cut 5 bases from V and 4 bases from J, with 14 bases between. CDR3 sequence (DNA): TGTGCCAGCAGCCCAACAGGGATGGGAGAGACCCAGTACTTC. Residues: CASSPTGMGETQYF.

This rearrangement joins TRBV25-1 to TRBJ2-2; 8 nucleotides agree with TRBD1. V shed 2 bases, J shed 6 bases, and the junction held 8 bases outside the gene matches. The CDR3 consists of 16 residues. Looked up from germline, CDR1 is MGHDK and CDR2 is SYGVNS. The CDR3 DNA reads as TGTGCCAGCAGTGAAGAGGTCAGGGGGCCCGCCGGGGAGCTGTTTTTT. It codes for CASSEEVRGPAGELFF. Full variable domain (missing parts from reference TRBV25-1 and TRBJ2-2): EADIYQTPRYLVIGTGKKITLECSQTMGHDKMYWYQQDPGMELHLIHYSYGVNSTEKGDLSSESTVSRIRTEHFPLTLESARPSHTSQYLCASSEEVRGPAGELFFGEGSRLTVL.

The chain joins TRBV19 to TRBJ1-4; maybe TRBD1 (6 bases). The CDR3 totals 16 residues. The V gene's germline CDR1 is LNHDA and CDR2 SQIVND (reference sequence). V was cut by 7 bases and J by 0 bases, with 15 bases left in between. Here the CDR3 DNA reads TGTGCCAGTACCGAAAGGGGGTTTGCAACTAATGAAAAACTGTTTTTT. Protein product: CASTERGFATNEKLFF.

The chain links TRBV19 to TRBJ2-3; 7 nucleotides line up with TRBD1. This CDR3 has 15 amino acids. Germline CDR1 reads LNHDA; CDR2 reads SQIVND (reference sequence). V trimming: 8 bases; J trimming: 0 bases; junction bases outside the gene matches: 8. CDR3 in amino acids: CASGKTGPSTDTQYF. CDR3 bases: TGTGCCAGTGGGAAGACAGGGCCTAGCACAGATACGCAGTATTTT.

This clone was counted a few times. V is TRBV14 and J is TRBJ1-6, with D possibly TRBD1 on 6 matching bases. The V end was cut by 10 bases, the J end by 9 bases, with 19 bases between. The CDR3 has 14 residues. CDR1 is SGHDN, CDR2 FVKESK, per germline. The CDR3 is CATKDSLGSSPLHF. For the CDR3, the DNA is TGTGCCACCAAGGACAGCCTGGGAAGTTCACCCCTCCACTTT. Together with reference TRBV14 and TRBJ1-6, the CDR3 gives the full variable domain: EAGVTQFPSHSVIEKGQTVTLRCDPISGHDNLYWYRRVMGKEIKFLLHFVKESKQDESGMPNNRFLAERTGGTYSTLKVQPAELEDSGVYFCATKDSLGSSPLHFGNGTRLTVT.

The genes are TRBV15 and TRBJ2-1, with D possibly being TRBD2 (5 bases). CDR1 and CDR2 from the germline V gene are LNHNV and YYDKDF (reference sequence). Between the trimmed V and J ends, which lost 5 bases and 3 bases, there was a span of 23 bases. This CDR3 is 18 amino acids long. CDR3 sequence reads: CATSRLPPEAGLYNEQFF. The CDR3, as DNA: TGTGCCACCAGCCGCTTACCCCCTGAGGCGGGCCTCTACAATGAGCAGTTCTTC. Based on the CDR3 plus reference TRBV15 and TRBJ2-1, the full variable domain is DAMVIQNPRYQVTQFGKPVTLSCSQTLNHNVMYWYQQKSSQAPKLLFHYYDKDFNNEADTPDNFQSRRPNTSFCFLDIRSPGLGDTAMYLCATSRLPPEAGLYNEQFFGPGTRLTVL.

Within the sample, this clone is medium-sized. The rearrangement joins TRBV5-1 to TRBJ2-7, with 12 bases fitting TRBD1. The CDR3 covers 15 residues. The ends lost 4 bases at V and 3 bases at J; junction bases unmatched: 5. Germline loops: CDR1 SGHRS, CDR2 YFSETQ. CDR3 sequence: CASSLGTGGIYEQYF. CDR3 DNA: TGCGCCAGCAGCCTAGGGACAGGGGGCATCTACGAGCAGTACTTC.

This clone has just one count. The gene calls are TRBV6-5 and TRBJ2-1; 10 bases map to TRBD2. J was trimmed by 5 bases and V by 6 bases; bases with no gene match: 4. Germline values: CDR1 MNHEY, CDR2 SVGAGI. CDR3 length: 14 amino acids. The CDR3 DNA follows: TGTGCCAGCAGCAGGACTAGCGGAGACAATGAGCAGTTCTTC. Translation gives CASSRTSGDNEQFF.

The chain has TRBV7-8 and TRBJ2-2; tentatively, D is TRBD1 (6 bases). The V end was cut by 1 base, the J end by 5 bases, with 14 bases between. The CDR3 totals 16 residues. Germline V lookup: CDR1 SGHVS, CDR2 FQNEAQ. CDR3 loop: CASSLVAGQGTGELFF. For the CDR3, the DNA is TGTGCCAGCAGCTTAGTGGCAGGCCAGGGGACCGGGGAGCTGTTTTTT. Full variable domain (outside the CDR3, taken from reference TRBV7-8 and TRBJ2-2): GAGVSQSPRYKVAKRGQDVALRCDPISGHVSLFWYQQALGQGPEFLTYFQNEAQLDKSGLPSDRFFAERPEGSVSTLKIQRTQQEDSAVYLCASSLVAGQGTGELFFGEGSRLTVL.

The chain carries TRBV9 and TRBJ1-6; the D is unclear. Trimming removed 3 bases from V and 6 bases from J, with 13 bases in between. The CDR3 spans 15 residues. Germline values: CDR1 SGDLS, CDR2 YYNGEE. The CDR3 coding sequence is TGTGCCAGCAGCGACTCGGGAGGCCGTAATTCACCCCTCCACTTT. Protein sequence: CASSDSGGRNSPLHF.

This clone was picked up a small number of times. V usage is TRBV27 and J usage is TRBJ1-5, with 9 bases that match TRBD1. With V trimmed by 2 bases and J by 4 bases, 3 bases remained unmatched. Looked up from germline, CDR1 is MNHEY and CDR2 is SMNVEV (reference sequence). There are 15 residues in the CDR3. In DNA, the CDR3 is TGTGCCAGCAGTTTAGAAGGGACAGGGAATCAGCCCCAGCATTTT. Its translation: CASSLEGTGNQPQHF.

The chain employs TRBV7-6 and TRBJ2-3; D is perhaps TRBD2 (8 bases). Germline values: CDR1 SGHVS, CDR2 FNYEAQ. The V and J ends lost 7 bases and 5 bases respectively, with 19 bases between them. This CDR3 comprises 15 residues. The CDR3 DNA sequence: TGTGCCAGCAACAAAGGGACTAGGGGGCGAGATACGCAGTATTTT. It yields the protein CASNKGTRGRDTQYF.

V and J are TRBV28 and TRBJ1-6; 9 nucleotides line up with TRBD1. This CDR3 is 14 amino acids long. Looked up from germline, CDR1 is MDHEN and CDR2 is SYDVKM. The V and J ends lost 6 bases and 7 bases, in that order; junction bases with no gene match: 4. The CDR3 region is CASSSDRGNSPLHF. Written as DNA, the CDR3 is TGTGCCAGCAGCTCCGACAGGGGGAATTCACCCCTCCACTTT.

This clone has a single count. J is TRBJ1-1 and V is TRBV19; no firm D call. Germline-derived CDR1 and CDR2 are LNHDA and SQIVND (reference sequence). V was trimmed by 10 bases and J by 11 bases, leaving 11 bases between them. The CDR3 spans 9 residues. The DNA for the CDR3 is TGTGCCACCTCCTACCGGGCTTTCTTT. Translating it yields CATSYRAFF.

In the case of this clone: This same CDR3 is encoded by further DNA sequences in the sample. V usage is TRBV9 and J usage is TRBJ2-7; TRBD2 agrees at 9 bases. The CDR3 has 15 residues. Germline V CDR1 and CDR2: SGDLS, YYNGEE. The trim removed 0 bases at V and 2 bases at J, leaving 3 bases unmatched. For the CDR3, the DNA is TGTGCCAGCAGCGTAGGGGGCGGGGGGGCCTACGAGCAGTACTTC. Its protein product is CASSVGGGGAYEQYF. Filled out from reference TRBV9 and TRBJ2-7, the complete variable domain reads DSGVTQTPKHLITATGQRVTLRCSPRSGDLSVYWYQQSLDQGLQFLIQYYNGEERAKGNILERFSAQQFPDLHSELNLSSLELGDSALYFCASSVGGGGAYEQYFGPGTRLTVT.